Listed below are T cell receptor beta chains from one sample, sequenced in a study of Ad26.COV2.S vaccination and SARS-CoV-2 variants. Sequencing was performed with immunoSEQ multiplex PCR; in TCRdb, only in-frame clones are kept and a portion is missing. The sample shows a few hundred thousand clones, roughly 90% of them seen only once. The input for sequencing was peripheral blood, taken in a trial of Ad26.COV2.S vaccine versus placebo. These receptors all come from a person aged 18-60 years who received the Ad26.COV2.S COVID-19 vaccine or a placebo. Each CDR3 is given with its conserved first and last residue. Each record gives: CDR3 protein, CDR3 DNA, J gene, V gene, D gene, clone size. A D gene is named only where the DNA matches it firmly. Only part of the rows carry a size: once, few, many, or a class if the clone is expanded.

CDR3: CASSPSTGQGSYEQYF
DNA: TGTGCCAGCTCACCATCCACGGGACAGGGCTCCTACGAGCAGTACTTC
J: TRBJ2-7
V: TRBV18
D: TRBD1
size: -

CDR3: CASSEGLAGDEQFF
DNA: TGTGCCAGCAGTGAAGGGCTAGCAGGCGATGAGCAGTTCTTC
J: TRBJ2-1
V: TRBV25-1
D: -
size: -

CDR3: CASSFGDSSQYF
DNA: TGTGCCAGCAGCTTTGGTGATAGTTCCCAGTACTTC
J: TRBJ2-5
V: TRBV7-9
D: -
size: -

CDR3: CASADGVASLQFF
DNA: TGTGCCAGTGCGGATGGGGTAGCGAGTCTGCAGTTCTTC
J: TRBJ2-1
V: TRBV12-3/TRBV12-4
D: -
size: -

CDR3: CASSSRGSGDMQETQYF
DNA: TGTGCCAGCAGCTCCCGGGGGTCGGGGGACATGCAAGAGACCCAGTACTTC
J: TRBJ2-5
V: TRBV7-9
D: -
size: -

CDR3: CASSFAGDGYTF
DNA: TGTGCCAGCAGCTTTGCGGGGGATGGCTACACCTTC
J: TRBJ1-2
V: TRBV5-4
D: -
size: many

CDR3: CASSLALGYSGNTIYF
DNA: TGTGCCAGCAGCTTAGCGCTGGGTTACTCTGGAAACACCATATATTTT
J: TRBJ1-3
V: TRBV7-2
D: -
size: -

CDR3: CASGTGTNYGYTF
DNA: TGTGCCAGTGGGACAGGGACTAACTATGGCTACACCTTC
J: TRBJ1-2
V: TRBV10-3
D: TRBD1
size: -

CDR3: CASSRLVLLAEQFF
DNA: TGTGCCAGTAGTAGACTAGTCTTATTGGCGGAGCAGTTCTTC
J: TRBJ2-1
V: TRBV19
D: -
size: -

CDR3: CASMLAGGFYHTQYF
DNA: TGTGCCAGCATGTTAGCGGGGGGTTTCTATCATACGCAGTATTTT
J: TRBJ2-3
V: TRBV27
D: TRBD2
size: -

CDR3: CASSVAAPRRDSADTQYF
DNA: TGTGCCAGCAGCGTAGCTGCACCGCGACGGGACAGTGCAGATACGCAGTATTTT
J: TRBJ2-3
V: TRBV9
D: TRBD1
size: -

CDR3: CASSLGHSYEQYF
DNA: TGTGCCAGTAGTTTGGGACACTCCTACGAGCAGTACTTC
J: TRBJ2-7
V: TRBV19
D: -
size: -

CDR3: CASSGRWADTQYF
DNA: TGTGCCAGCAGCGGCCGTTGGGCAGATACGCAGTATTTT
J: TRBJ2-3
V: TRBV5-5
D: -
size: -

CDR3: CASRSWSNEQFF
DNA: TGTGCCTCCCGTTCTTGGAGCAATGAGCAGTTCTTC
J: TRBJ2-1
V: TRBV24-1
D: -
size: -

CDR3: CASRTQGKGNQPQHF
DNA: TGTGCCAGCAGGACACAGGGAAAGGGCAATCAGCCCCAGCATTTT
J: TRBJ1-5
V: TRBV27
D: -
size: -

CDR3: CASTLVGVEIDTQYF
DNA: TGTGCCAGCACCCTTGTCGGGGTGGAGATAGATACGCAGTATTTT
J: TRBJ2-3
V: TRBV13
D: -
size: -

CDR3: CASSSKQSQNQPQHF
DNA: TGTGCCAGCAGTTCTAAGCAGAGCCAAAATCAGCCCCAGCATTTT
J: TRBJ1-5
V: TRBV28
D: -
size: -

CDR3: CASSRLAGATDTQYF
DNA: TGTGCCAGCAGCCGACTAGCGGGGGCCACAGATACGCAGTATTTT
J: TRBJ2-3
V: TRBV28
D: TRBD2
size: -

CDR3: CASSQGVTGFGYGYTF
DNA: TGCGCCAGCAGCCAAGGGGTTACAGGGTTTGGCTATGGCTACACCTTC
J: TRBJ1-2
V: TRBV4-3
D: -
size: once

CDR3: CASSMGQGELEQYF
DNA: TGCGCCAGCAGCATGGGACAGGGGGAACTCGAGCAGTACTTC
J: TRBJ2-7
V: TRBV5-1
D: TRBD1
size: -

CDR3: CASRPLWTGNTEAFF
DNA: TGTGCCAGCAGACCGCTATGGACGGGGAACACTGAAGCTTTCTTT
J: TRBJ1-1
V: TRBV6-5
D: -
size: -

CDR3: CASSRGGTGIYEQYF
DNA: TGTGCCAGCAGCCGGGGGGGGACAGGAATCTACGAGCAGTACTTC
J: TRBJ2-7
V: TRBV7-8
D: -
size: -

CDR3: CASSLGYNEQFF
DNA: TGTGCCAGCAGTCTGGGATACAATGAGCAGTTCTTC
J: TRBJ2-1
V: TRBV6-2/TRBV6-3
D: -
size: once